This T cell receptor (beta chain) was found in a study of vaccination effects on CD4 cells after COVID-19. Looking at the study overall: Following the second dose by a median of 72 days, the post-vaccine samples were obtained.

Findings of the study overall: The study found that only 1 of 255 vaccine-induced clones from healthy vaccinees cross-reacted with common cold coronaviruses.

The protocol was immunoSEQ multiplex PCR, while the TCRdb copy is restricted to in-frame clones and leaves out a portion. The table has about 40,000 clones, approximately 70% seen once. In its sample, this clone was seen a few times. As yet, its antigen is unknown. Germline CDR1 and CDR2: MGHRA and YSYEKL. J gave up 2 bases and V 4 bases, and 4 bases lay outside the gene matches. This CDR3 has 15 residues. Following 10 days of culture, CD4+ T cells were isolated. Of the BNT162b2 and mRNA-1273 vaccines, participants received two doses of one or the other. Nucleocapsid antibodies stayed negative before and after vaccination, showing no earlier SARS-CoV-2 infection.

The specimen was CD4+ T cells from PBMCs cultured without peptide, collected after COVID-19 vaccination. This receptor was identified in a human donor who received a COVID-19 vaccine. V is TRBV4-1 and J is TRBJ2-2, with 7 bases matching TRBD1. The CDR3: CASSPGTANTGELFF. As DNA, the CDR3 is TGCGCCAGCAGCCCGGGGACAGCAAACACCGGGGAGCTGTTTTTT.